This T cell receptor beta chain was recovered during a study of T cell responses to AZD1222 COVID-19 vaccine. Study-level findings and limits: White British ancestry dominated among donors, who included more females, and clonal diversity was possibly underestimated.

On this clone itself: Antigen: not known.

CDR3 length: 14 residues. Germline loops: CDR1 LNHDA, CDR2 SQIVND (reference sequence). With V trimmed by 4 bases and J by 1 base, 2 bases remained unmatched. Second-dose groups at about 4 or about 12 weeks were pooled. Data came from immunoSEQ multiplex PCR; TCRdb stores just in-frame clones and leaves some out. The repertoire holds over 120,000 clones, with around nine tenths as singletons. This sequence joins TRBV19 and TRBJ2-7; 9 bases are shared with TRBD1. This specimen was peripheral blood, taken 28 days after the second AZD1222 dose. The source is an adult who received the AZD1222 COVID-19 vaccine. The CDR3 DNA reads as TGTGCCAGTAGTACCGGGACAGGGTCCTACGAGCAGTACTTC. This translates into CASSTGTGSYEQYF. The full variable domain, in which reference TRBV19 and TRBJ2-7 provide the parts outside the CDR3, is DGGITQSPKYLFRKEGQNVTLSCEQNLNHDAMYWYRQDPGQGLRLIYYSQIVNDFQKGDIAEGYSVSREKKESFPLTVTSAQKNPTAFYLCASSTGTGSYEQYFGPGTRLTVT.